This is a list of T cell receptor beta chains from one sample in a study of T cell responses to AZD1222 COVID-19 vaccine. Clones were sequenced by immunoSEQ multiplex PCR, and TCRdb holds only the in-frame ones, with some missing. The table lists 120,000 to 150,000 clones, over 85% of them singletons, with less than 0.95% in the top ten. The material was peripheral blood, obtained on day 0 of MenACWY control vaccination. These receptors came from an adult in good health. CDR3s include the opening cysteine and the closing phenylalanine or tryptophan. Fields, in order: J gene, V gene, D gene, clone size, CDR3 DNA, CDR3 protein. A D gene is named only where the DNA matches it firmly. Clone sizes are given selectively: once, few, many, or a class where the clone is expanded.

TRBJ2-5	TRBV2	NA	NA	TGTGCCAGCAGTCGCAGGCGCCCACAAGAGACCCAGTACTTC	CASSRRRPQETQYF
TRBJ1-5	TRBV9	NA	NA	TGTGCCAGCAGCGCCACCGGGAGGAATCAGCCCCAGCATTTT	CASSATGRNQPQHF
TRBJ2-7	TRBV5-1	NA	once	TGCGCCAGCAGCTTGATTGGACTATCGAAGGGCGAGCAGTACTTC	CASSLIGLSKGEQYF
TRBJ1-1	TRBV13	NA	NA	TGTGCCAGCAGCTTAGGCAGGAGGAACACTGAAGCTTTCTTT	CASSLGRRNTEAFF
TRBJ1-2	TRBV21-1	NA	NA	TGTGCCAGCAGCCCCCAGACAGAAGGAAATGGCTACACCTTC	CASSPQTEGNGYTF
TRBJ1-3	TRBV4-3	NA	NA	TGCGCCAGCAGCCAAGATGCAGAGGGGGAAGGAAACACCATATATTTT	CASSQDAEGEGNTIYF
TRBJ2-2	TRBV7-8	NA	NA	TGTGCCAGCAGCTCCTTGGGGATACAGGGTTACGACACCGGGGAGCTGTTTTTT	CASSSLGIQGYDTGELFF
TRBJ2-5	TRBV5-1	TRBD1	NA	TGCGCCAGCAGCGCCGCCGCACAGGGGGCGGGAGAGACCCAGTACTTC	CASSAAAQGAGETQYF
TRBJ1-1	TRBV5-4	NA	once	TGTGCCAGCAGCTTGGAAGTCAGCGGAACTGAAGCTTTCTTT	CASSLEVSGTEAFF
TRBJ2-5	TRBV6-1	NA	NA	TGTGCCAGCAGTGAAGGAAGGGAGGTTGAGACCCAGTACTTC	CASSEGREVETQYF
TRBJ2-7	TRBV4-1	TRBD1	once	TGCGCCAGCAGCCTATACCGGGACAGGGGCAACGAGCAGTACTTC	CASSLYRDRGNEQYF
TRBJ2-5	TRBV5-1	TRBD2	NA	TGCGCCAGCAGCTTGGCCCTGTCTAGCGGGAGTGAGACCCAGTACTTC	CASSLALSSGSETQYF
TRBJ2-3	TRBV10-3	TRBD1	NA	TGTGCCATCAGCGGGACAGGGACCACAGATACGCAGTATTTT	CAISGTGTTDTQYF
TRBJ1-1	TRBV6-4	NA	NA	TGTGCCAGCAGTGACTCCGGCAGGAGGACTGAAGCTTTCTTT	CASSDSGRRTEAFF
TRBJ2-1	TRBV6-5	TRBD2	NA	TGTGCCAGCGAACGAAGCGGGATTCAGTTCTTC	CASERSGIQFF
TRBJ1-1	TRBV2	TRBD1	NA	TGTGCCAGCATCACACTTTGGACAGGGGACGGGAACACTGAAGCTTTCTTT	CASITLWTGDGNTEAFF
TRBJ1-1	TRBV19	TRBD1	NA	TGTGCCAGTAAGCTACATCCAGGGGGCACTGAAGCTTTCTTT	CASKLHPGGTEAFF
TRBJ1-3	TRBV7-2	NA	few	TGTGCCAGCAGCTTAGGCGTTGGTGGAAACACCATATATTTT	CASSLGVGGNTIYF
TRBJ1-5	TRBV2	NA	NA	TGTGCCAGCAGTGCCCACCCGCAATTCAATCAGCCCCAGCATTTT	CASSAHPQFNQPQHF
TRBJ2-1	TRBV13	NA	NA	TGTGCCAGCAGCTTAGTCCATACCAGGGGGCAGTTCTTC	CASSLVHTRGQFF
TRBJ2-1	TRBV14	TRBD1	once	TGTGCCAGCAGCCAAGGGGACAGGGGTGGGTTTAGACCCTATTCTAACTCCTACAATGAGCAGTTCTTC	CASSQGDRGGFRPYSNSYNEQFF
TRBJ2-1	TRBV5-1	NA	NA	TGCGCCAGCAGCTTGGTCAGGACGGTTGCCTACAATGAGCAGTTCTTC	CASSLVRTVAYNEQFF
TRBJ2-1	TRBV7-9	NA	NA	TGTGCCAGCAGTTTAGGGGCTAATGAGCAGTTCTTC	CASSLGANEQFF
TRBJ1-1	TRBV7-9	TRBD1	NA	TGTGCCAGCAGCTTAGCGGGACAGGGTACTGAAGCTTTCTTT	CASSLAGQGTEAFF
TRBJ1-5	TRBV6-6	NA	NA	TGTGCCAGCAGTCTACAGGGCGGGGTTGGGAATCAGCCCCAGCATTTT	CASSLQGGVGNQPQHF
TRBJ1-2	TRBV6-1	NA	NA	TGTGCCAGCAGTGAAATCGGGGGCGACTATGGCTACACCTTC	CASSEIGGDYGYTF
TRBJ1-1	TRBV7-9	NA	NA	TGTGCCAGCAGCTTAGCACAGCTGAACACTGAAGCTTTCTTT	CASSLAQLNTEAFF
TRBJ2-4	TRBV5-6	TRBD2	NA	TGTGCCAGCAGCCGATCTAGCGGGGTTAACATTCAGTACTTC	CASSRSSGVNIQYF